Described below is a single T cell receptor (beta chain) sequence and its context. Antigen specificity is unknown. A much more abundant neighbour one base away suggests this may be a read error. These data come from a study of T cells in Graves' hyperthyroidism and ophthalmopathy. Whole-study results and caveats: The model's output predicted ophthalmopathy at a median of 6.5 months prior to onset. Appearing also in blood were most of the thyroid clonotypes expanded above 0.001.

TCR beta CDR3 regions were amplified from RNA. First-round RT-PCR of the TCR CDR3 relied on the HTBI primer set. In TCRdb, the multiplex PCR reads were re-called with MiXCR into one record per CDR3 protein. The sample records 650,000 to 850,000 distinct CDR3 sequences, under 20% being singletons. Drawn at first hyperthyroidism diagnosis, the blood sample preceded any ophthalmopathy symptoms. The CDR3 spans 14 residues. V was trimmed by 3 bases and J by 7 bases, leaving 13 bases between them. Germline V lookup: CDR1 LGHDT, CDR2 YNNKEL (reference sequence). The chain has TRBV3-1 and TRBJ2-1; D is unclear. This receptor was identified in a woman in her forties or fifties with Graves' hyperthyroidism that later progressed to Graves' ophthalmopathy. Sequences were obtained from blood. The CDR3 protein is CASSQARMGNEQFF. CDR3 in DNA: TGTGCCAGCAGCCAGGCCAGGATGGGGAATGAGCAGTTCTTC.